The 22 T cell receptor beta chains in this list originate from one sample, sequenced in a study of cytomegalovirus exposure and HLA in healthy donors (TCRdb year 2017). The library was made by the immunoSEQ multiplex PCR assay. This is the immuneACCESS table as TCRdb keeps it, with only in-frame sequences that have V and J called. A part of the clones is gone; compared with another copy, unresolved V genes explain less than half, and the rest is unexplained. This sample lists around 300,000 clones; approximately 86% were detected once. The ten biggest clones cover over 0.95% of the sample. Sequenced: PBMCs. The receptors come from a woman aged 18-29 years in good health and CMV-seronegative.

Here the CDR3 reads CASSLVGRGALQETQYF. In nucleotides, the CDR3 is TGTGCCAGCAGCTTAGTAGGGCGGGGGGCCCTCCAAGAGACCCAGTACTTC. The chain links TRBV7-2 to TRBJ2-5; TRBD2 agrees at 8 bases. This CDR3 spans 17 amino acids. From germline, CDR1 is SGHTA and CDR2 FQGNSA. V was pared by 1 base and J by 1 base, with 8 bases of the junction left unmatched.

This rearrangement joins TRBV30 to TRBJ1-1; weak D call: TRBD1 (6 bases). Germline CDR1 is GTSNPN and CDR2 is SVGIG (reference sequence). The CDR3 extends over 16 amino acids. V was pared by 0 bases and J by 4 bases, with 18 bases between. As DNA, the CDR3 is TGTGCCTGGAGTGTCGGACAGACGAGTCGGGGCACTGAAGCTTTCTTT. Translation: CAWSVGQTSRGTEAFF.

The chain combines TRBV11-2 with TRBJ2-6; TRBD1 matches at 9 bases. CDR3 size: 16 residues. Trimming at V came to 7 bases and at J to 0 bases, leaving 4 bases not matched to a gene. The V gene's germline CDR1 is SGHAT and CDR2 FQNNGV. CDR3 sequence (DNA): TGTGCCAGCACACAGGGGGCTAACTCTGGGGCCAACGTCCTGACTTTC. Translation gives CASTQGANSGANVLTF.

The gene calls are TRBV5-1 and TRBJ2-7; 7 bases align to TRBD1. V was clipped by 4 bases and J by 2 bases; unmatched bases: 6. The V gene's germline CDR1 is SGHRS and CDR2 YFSETQ. This CDR3 has 14 residues. The CDR3 here is CASSPGQLTYEQYF. Here the CDR3 DNA reads TGCGCCAGCAGCCCGGGACAGCTAACCTACGAGCAGTACTTC.

The J gene is TRBJ1-5, the V gene TRBV4-3; 9 bases match TRBD1. This CDR3 spans 19 amino acids. Per the germline V gene, CDR1 is LGHNA and CDR2 is YSLEER. V trimming: 0 bases; J trimming: 8 bases; junction bases outside the gene matches: 17. CDR3 sequence: CASSQDFTAGTGGAEPQHF. The CDR3 bases are TGCGCCAGCAGCCAAGATTTCACAGCCGGCACAGGGGGCGCGGAGCCCCAGCATTTT.

This chain links TRBV29-1 with TRBJ1-5; TRBD1 agrees at 8 bases. CDR1 and CDR2 from the germline V gene are SQVTM and ANQGSEA. The CDR3 consists of 15 residues. The trim removed 3 bases at V and 6 bases at J, leaving 10 bases unmatched. CDR3 residues: CSVELQGAVGQPQHF. In nucleotides, the CDR3 is TGCAGCGTTGAGTTGCAGGGGGCGGTGGGTCAGCCCCAGCATTTT.

This clone is a singleton in its sample. Other DNA sequences in the sample encode the same CDR3. V is TRBV5-1 and J is TRBJ2-1; 13 positions match TRBD2. The CDR3 consists of 15 residues. The germline V gene has CDR1 SGHRS and CDR2 YFSETQ. Trimming took 4 bases from V and 10 from J; bases not matched to a gene: 8. The CDR3 reads CASSPPGLAGREQFF. The CDR3 DNA follows: TGCGCCAGCAGCCCCCCGGGACTAGCGGGAAGGGAGCAGTTCTTC. Drawing the rest from reference TRBV5-1 and TRBJ2-1, the complete variable domain is KAGVTQTPRYLIKTRGQQVTLSCSPISGHRSVSWYQQTPGQGLQFLFEYFSETQRNKGNFPGRFSGRQFSNSRSEMNVSTLELGDSALYLCASSPPGLAGREQFFGPGTRLTVL.

The V gene is TRBV11-2, the J gene TRBJ1-1; possible D gene TRBD1, 6 bases. Trimming cost V 5 bases and J 6 bases, with 16 bases left between them. Germline loops: CDR1 SGHAT, CDR2 FQNNGV. CDR3 length: 14 amino acids. CDR3: CASSRSTGSAEAFF. In nucleotides, the CDR3 is TGTGCCAGCAGCCGGTCTACAGGGAGTGCTGAAGCTTTCTTT.

The J gene is TRBJ1-1, the V gene TRBV9; 9 bases are a match to TRBD1. V trimming: 3 bases; J trimming: 5 bases; junction bases outside the gene matches: 5. CDR1 is SGDLS and CDR2 is YYNGEE in the germline V gene. The CDR3 is 14 residues long. The CDR3 DNA is TGTGCCAGCAGCGCACAGGGGGCGCGGACTGAAGCTTTCTTT. Protein product: CASSAQGARTEAFF. The variable domain in full, completed from reference TRBV9 and TRBJ1-1, reads DSGVTQTPKHLITATGQRVTLRCSPRSGDLSVYWYQQSLDQGLQFLIQYYNGEERAKGNILERFSAQQFPDLHSELNLSSLELGDSALYFCASSAQGARTEAFFGQGTRLTVV.

The chain couples TRBV28 to TRBJ1-5; possibly TRBD1 for D (6 bases). V dropped 6 bases and J dropped 4 bases, with 10 bases sitting between them. The germline V gene encodes CDR1 MDHEN and CDR2 SYDVKM. The CDR3 has 13 residues. CDR3 coding DNA: TGTGCCAGCAGGCGTACAGGGAATCAGCCCCAGCATTTT. It yields the protein CASRRTGNQPQHF.

This chain uses TRBV4-1 with TRBJ2-7, with D unclear. CDR1 MGHRA and CDR2 YSYEKL come from the germline V gene. CDR3 length: 15 amino acids. V lost 2 bases and J lost 3, with 14 bases in between. CDR3 in DNA: TGCGCCAGCAGCCAAACGGAGCGAAGTCTCTACGAGCAGTACTTC. Translation gives CASSQTERSLYEQYF.

The chain has TRBV27 and TRBJ1-2; 7 nucleotides agree with TRBD1. The CDR3 is made up of 17 amino acids. V trimming: 5 bases; J trimming: 2 bases; junction bases outside the gene matches: 14. CDR1 MNHEY and CDR2 SMNVEV come from the germline V gene (reference sequence). The CDR3 protein is CASSPMFDMTGNYGYTF. DNA of the CDR3: TGTGCCAGCAGTCCCATGTTTGATATGACAGGGAACTATGGCTACACCTTC.

This rearrangement joins TRBV15 to TRBJ1-3, with D possibly TRBD1 on 5 matching bases. Germline assignment: CDR1 LNHNV and CDR2 YYDKDF (reference sequence). With 3 bases removed from V and 0 bases from J, the gap between germline ends came to 9 bases. The CDR3 spans 15 residues. CDR3 bases: TGTGCCACCAGCAGCGACAGAAGCTCTGGAAACACCATATATTTT. Protein sequence: CATSSDRSSGNTIYF. Variable domain in full (rest from reference TRBV15 and TRBJ1-3): DAMVIQNPRYQVTQFGKPVTLSCSQTLNHNVMYWYQQKSSQAPKLLFHYYDKDFNNEADTPDNFQSRRPNTSFCFLDIRSPGLGDTAMYLCATSSDRSSGNTIYFGEGSWLTVV.

The chain couples TRBV5-1 to TRBJ1-1; the match to TRBD1 covers 10 bases. Germline V gives CDR1 SGHRS, CDR2 YFSETQ. The CDR3 has 15 residues. The ends lost 3 bases at V and 4 bases at J; junction bases unmatched: 6. CDR3 amino acids: CASSWRGQGSTEAFF. The CDR3 bases are TGCGCCAGCAGCTGGAGGGGACAGGGGAGCACTGAAGCTTTCTTT.

The chain couples TRBV5-1 to TRBJ2-7, with D tentatively TRBD1 (6 bases). The CDR3 consists of 14 residues. V shed 2 bases and J shed 6 bases, with 15 bases lying between them. The germline gives CDR1 SGHRS, CDR2 YFSETQ. CDR3 protein: CASSLQGRDSEQYF. In DNA, the CDR3 is TGCGCCAGCAGCTTACAGGGCCGGGATTCCGAGCAGTACTTC.

The chain recombines TRBV28 with TRBJ1-3, with 7 bases lining up with TRBD1. The CDR3 spans 15 residues. The V gene end was trimmed by 6 bases and the J gene end by 2 bases; junction bases not matched to a gene: 7. Germline CDR1 and CDR2: MDHEN and SYDVKM. The CDR3, as DNA: TGTGCCAGCAGAGGACAGGACGCGCCTGGAAACACCATATATTTT. Translation: CASRGQDAPGNTIYF.

This clone has ten or more counts. V usage is TRBV5-4 and J usage is TRBJ2-3, with D tentatively TRBD2 (5 bases). The germline gives CDR1 SGHNT, CDR2 YYREEE (reference sequence). The CDR3 totals 16 residues. Trimming took 3 bases from V and 4 from J, leaving 18 bases between them. CDR3 sequence reads: CASSWLYDGSSDTQYF. CDR3 DNA: TGTGCCAGCAGCTGGCTTTACGATGGGAGTTCAGATACGCAGTATTTT.

The gene calls are TRBV14 and TRBJ2-5; 10 positions agree with TRBD2. With V trimmed by 2 bases and J by 2 bases, 5 bases remained unmatched. The CDR3 is 16 residues long. Germline values: CDR1 SGHDN, CDR2 FVKESK. This chain's CDR3 is CASSQSSGSGQETQYF. The CDR3 DNA reads as TGTGCCAGCAGCCAATCTAGCGGGAGTGGGCAAGAGACCCAGTACTTC.

This clone was observed a few times. This chain uses TRBV11-2 with TRBJ2-2; 8 bases map to TRBD2. In germline, CDR1 is SGHAT, CDR2 FQNNGV. V lost 8 bases and J lost 8; bases outside the gene matches: 10. The CDR3 totals 14 residues. The CDR3 spells CASSLAGPRGELFF. CDR3 sequence (DNA): TGTGCCAGCTCCCTAGCGGGCCCTCGGGGGGAGCTGTTTTTT.

This sequence joins TRBV4-1 and TRBJ2-1; TRBD1 is a possible D gene (6 bases). CDR1 is MGHRA and CDR2 is YSYEKL in the germline V gene. V was shortened by 0 bases and J by 4 bases, with 10 bases between the two germline ends. The CDR3 runs 15 residues. Here the CDR3 reads CASSQENRDYNEQFF. DNA for the CDR3: TGCGCCAGCAGCCAAGAAAACAGGGATTACAATGAGCAGTTCTTC.

This rearrangement joins TRBV4-1 to TRBJ2-3, with 10 bases lining up with TRBD1. This CDR3 is built from 15 residues. The V and J ends lost 6 bases and 6 bases, in that order; junction bases with no gene match: 9. Germline V gene data show CDR1 as MGHRA and CDR2 as YSYEKL. CDR3 in amino acids: CASRETGGAWDTQYF. DNA of the CDR3: TGCGCCAGCAGGGAGACAGGGGGCGCTTGGGATACGCAGTATTTT.

The sample holds one count of this clone. This chain links TRBV6-1 with TRBJ1-2; D call uncertain. The CDR3 is made up of 14 amino acids. From germline, CDR1 is MNHNS and CDR2 SASEGT. V lost 1 base to trimming and J lost 5 bases, with 11 bases between them. The CDR3 reads CASSEVGSPYGYTF. For the CDR3, the DNA is TGTGCCAGCAGTGAAGTGGGCAGTCCTTATGGCTACACCTTC.